This is a list of T cell receptor beta chains from one sample in a study of somatic mutations in cytotoxic T cells in rheumatoid arthritis. Clones were read by immunoSEQ multiplex PCR, and TCRdb kept only the in-frame ones, dropping some. The repertoire holds 7,000 or so clones, with about three fifths as singletons. The sequenced material came from CD8+ T cells sorted from blood. The receptors originated from a woman between 40 and 55 years old in good health. Both conserved end residues are part of each CDR3. The D gene is left open where the match is weak. Size tells how often a clone was seen (once, few, many) or the class of an expanded clone, and some rows leave it out.

TRBV27	TRBD1	17	-	TRBJ1-2	TGTGCCAGCAGAGCCGGGACAGGGGGCGCAGGTGGCTATGGCTACACCTTC	CASRAGTGGAGGYGYTF
TRBV6-5	TRBD2	15	-	TRBJ2-7	TGTGCCAGCAGTTACGACCGACGGGGGGAGTACGAGCAGTACTTC	CASSYDRRGEYEQYF
TRBV5-1	-	15	-	TRBJ2-4	TGCGCCAGCAGCTTGGATTTGGGGGCGGGAAACATTCAGTACTTC	CASSLDLGAGNIQYF
TRBV27	-	14	-	TRBJ1-4	TGTGCCAGCAGTTTAGGGCAGGTGGATGAAAAACTGTTTTTT	CASSLGQVDEKLFF
TRBV28	-	19	-	TRBJ2-3	TGTGCCAGCAGCGTTCGGGGAGCGGTCCTAGGGGGTGGCACAGATACGCAGTATTTT	CASSVRGAVLGGGTDTQYF
TRBV4-2	-	19	-	TRBJ2-1	TGTGCCAGCAGCCAAGAGGCCCCTTTAGAGCAACCTCTTTTGAGTGAGCAGTTCTTC	CASSQEAPLEQPLLSEQFF
TRBV6-1	-	15	few	TRBJ2-3	TGTGCCAGCAGTGAATCTCTGGGGGGCACAGATACGCAGTATTTT	CASSESLGGTDTQYF
TRBV27	-	12	-	TRBJ2-1	TGTGCCAGCAGTCTGGGGGGCAATGAGCAGTTCTTC	CASSLGGNEQFF
TRBV29-1	-	15	few	TRBJ2-1	TGCAGCGTTCAGGAGGGGATTGGGGTGTTCAATGAGCAGTTCTTC	CSVQEGIGVFNEQFF
TRBV2	-	13	-	TRBJ1-5	TGTGCCGGCCAAAGCAGATCCAATCAGCCCCAGCATTTT	CAGQSRSNQPQHF
TRBV28	-	12	-	TRBJ2-7	TGTGCCAGCGGGGACGTCGGCTACGAGCAGTACTTC	CASGDVGYEQYF
TRBV4-2	-	17	-	TRBJ2-1	TGTGCCAGCAGCCAAGACTTGAGGACTGCCCCTCCCAATGAGCAGTTCTTC	CASSQDLRTAPPNEQFF
TRBV18	-	11	-	TRBJ2-1	TGTGCCAGCTCACCTAGCGATGAGCAGTTCTTC	CASSPSDEQFF
TRBV6-5	TRBD1	14	-	TRBJ2-7	TGTGCCAGCAGTTCAACACAGGGGTCCTACGAGCAGTACTTC	CASSSTQGSYEQYF
TRBV2	TRBD1	18	-	TRBJ2-3	TGTGCCAGCAGTGCCCCTAGTGACGGGACAGGGGGCACAGATACGCAGTATTTT	CASSAPSDGTGGTDTQYF
TRBV6-1	TRBD2	15	-	TRBJ2-1	TGTGCCAGCAGTGAAGAAGCGGGAGGTTACAATGGGCAGTTCTTC	CASSEEAGGYNGQFF
TRBV10-3	-	15	-	TRBJ1-5	TGTGCCATCAGTAATAGGTCGATTGGCAATCAGCCCCAGCATTTT	CAISNRSIGNQPQHF
TRBV7-9	TRBD1	15	-	TRBJ2-2	TGTGCCAGCAGCACTACAGGGGCTAGCACCGGGGAGCTGTTTTTT	CASSTTGASTGELFF
TRBV7-9	TRBD2	16	few	TRBJ2-3	TGTGCCAGCAGCATCCGGTTGCGGGGGGGAAGAGATACGCAGTATTTT	CASSIRLRGGRDTQYF
TRBV27	-	16	-	TRBJ2-7	TGTGCCAGCAGTTTAGACATAAACGGGGTTACCTACGAGCAGTACTTC	CASSLDINGVTYEQYF
TRBV5-1	TRBD1	16	-	TRBJ1-2	TGCGCCAGCAGCTTGGAGACAGGGGGCGCTTTATATGGCTACACCTTC	CASSLETGGALYGYTF
TRBV30	-	15	-	TRBJ1-1	TGTGCCTGGAGAGGGGTGATCCAGCGGACGGCTGAAGCTTTCTTT	CAWRGVIQRTAEAFF
TRBV7-9	-	15	-	TRBJ2-6	TGTGCCAGCAGTTATGCTGCCTCCGGGGCCAACGTCCTGACTTTC	CASSYAASGANVLTF
TRBV4-2	-	14	few	TRBJ2-7	TGTGCCAGCAGCCAATCCCAAAGCTCCTACGAGCAGTACTTC	CASSQSQSSYEQYF